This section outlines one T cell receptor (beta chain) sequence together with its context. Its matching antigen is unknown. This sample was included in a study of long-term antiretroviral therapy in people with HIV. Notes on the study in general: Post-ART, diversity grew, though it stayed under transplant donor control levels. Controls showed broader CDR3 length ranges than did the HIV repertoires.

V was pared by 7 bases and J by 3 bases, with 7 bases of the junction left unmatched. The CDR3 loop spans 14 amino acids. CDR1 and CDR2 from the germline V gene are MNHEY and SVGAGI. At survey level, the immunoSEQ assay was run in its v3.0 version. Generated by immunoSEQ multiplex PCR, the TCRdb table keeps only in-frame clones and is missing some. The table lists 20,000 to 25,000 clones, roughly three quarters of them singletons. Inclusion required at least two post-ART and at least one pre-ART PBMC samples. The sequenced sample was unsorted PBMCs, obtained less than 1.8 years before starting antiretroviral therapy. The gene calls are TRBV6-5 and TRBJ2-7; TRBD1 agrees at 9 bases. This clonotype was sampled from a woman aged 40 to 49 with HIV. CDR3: CASTGQGSYYEQYF. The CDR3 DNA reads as TGTGCCAGCACAGGACAGGGGAGCTACTACGAGCAGTACTTC.